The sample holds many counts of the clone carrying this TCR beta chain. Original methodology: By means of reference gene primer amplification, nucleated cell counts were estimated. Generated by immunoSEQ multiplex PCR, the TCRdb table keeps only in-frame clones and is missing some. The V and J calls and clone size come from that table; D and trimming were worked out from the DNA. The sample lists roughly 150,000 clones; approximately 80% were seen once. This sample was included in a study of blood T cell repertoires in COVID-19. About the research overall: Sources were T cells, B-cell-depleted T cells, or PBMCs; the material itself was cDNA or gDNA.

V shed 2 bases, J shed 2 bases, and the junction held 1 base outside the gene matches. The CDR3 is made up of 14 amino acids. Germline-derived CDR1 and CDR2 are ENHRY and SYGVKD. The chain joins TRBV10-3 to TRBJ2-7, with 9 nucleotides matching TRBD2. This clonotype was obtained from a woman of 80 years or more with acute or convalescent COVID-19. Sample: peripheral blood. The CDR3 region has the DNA TGTGCCATCAGTGAGCTAGCGGGGACCTACGAGCAGTACTTC. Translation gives CAISELAGTYEQYF.